This is a list of T cell receptor beta chains from one sample in a study of beta chain features in type 1 diabetes. Clones were sequenced by immunoSEQ multiplex PCR, and TCRdb holds only the in-frame ones, with some missing. The sample has under 450,000 clones; approximately 15% are singletons. The specimen was naive CD4+ T cells from blood. The receptors were sampled from a man between 25 and 39 years old in good health. Each CDR3 is given with its conserved first and last residue. The D gene is left open where the match is weak.

CDR3aa	j_gene	v_gene	d_gene
CSVEGQKETQYF	TRBJ2-5	TRBV29-1	-
CASSRSGIGNEQFF	TRBJ2-1	TRBV19	TRBD2
CASSAGLAGYYEQYF	TRBJ2-7	TRBV5-6	TRBD2
CASSLVGGRREQYF	TRBJ2-7	TRBV7-2	-
CASSLVGVADTQYF	TRBJ2-3	TRBV7-2	-
CASSVSPREGMNTEAFF	TRBJ1-1	TRBV9	-
CAINPLNTGELFF	TRBJ2-2	TRBV10-3	-
CASTINTEAFF	TRBJ1-1	TRBV25-1	-
CSAMGAGVTDTQYF	TRBJ2-3	TRBV29-1	-
CASSPLGELFF	TRBJ2-2	TRBV7-2	-
CASRGLETAHTQYF	TRBJ2-3	TRBV2	TRBD2
CSARPGTSDEQYF	TRBJ2-7	TRBV29-1	TRBD2
CASSPGGPPYNEQFF	TRBJ2-1	TRBV5-4	-
CASSQGQGSTDTQYF	TRBJ2-3	TRBV4-3	TRBD1
CASSSQGGRTEAFF	TRBJ1-1	TRBV7-9	-
CASSSSHGNEQFF	TRBJ2-1	TRBV6-4	-
CAWTTNPGSRGYTF	TRBJ1-2	TRBV30	-
CAWRRGFQVDYGYTF	TRBJ1-2	TRBV30	-
CASSHRDRETNEQFF	TRBJ2-1	TRBV7-2	TRBD1
CASSFRTSGGEYF	TRBJ2-7	TRBV7-2	TRBD2
CAWTGLGRNTGELFF	TRBJ2-2	TRBV30	-
CSLTVLAGDGADTQYF	TRBJ2-3	TRBV29-1	TRBD2
CASSLRPEAFF	TRBJ1-1	TRBV7-9	-
CAWSATGISTDTQYF	TRBJ2-3	TRBV30	-
CASSTRLAGDEQYF	TRBJ2-7	TRBV27	TRBD2
CAWSVGRNTEAFF	TRBJ1-1	TRBV30	-
CASSWDELEQYF	TRBJ2-7	TRBV9	-
CASSPTGGRAKNIQYF	TRBJ2-4	TRBV7-2	TRBD1
CAWSDASGMGETQYF	TRBJ2-5	TRBV30	TRBD2
CASSSLGGLGDEQFF	TRBJ2-1	TRBV11-3	-
CASSPRRPVGAETQYF	TRBJ2-5	TRBV7-8	-
CASSQDLYGERTVHF	TRBJ2-3	TRBV4-2	-
CASSQVATRLAPKETQYF	TRBJ2-5	TRBV4-3	-
CASSLLGGLNEKLFF	TRBJ1-4	TRBV6-6	-
CASSVSPGHTTEAFF	TRBJ1-1	TRBV9	-
CASSMDRLTEAFF	TRBJ1-1	TRBV19	-
CASSQERQTTQYF	TRBJ2-3	TRBV14	-
CASSPTSGRDLAKNIQYF	TRBJ2-4	TRBV9	TRBD2
CASSSSRGGQVFNTEAFF	TRBJ1-1	TRBV9	TRBD1
CASSVRQGLSGYTF	TRBJ1-2	TRBV2	TRBD1
CASSSGAGANVLTF	TRBJ2-6	TRBV19	-
CASSLGRVTGANVLTF	TRBJ2-6	TRBV5-4	-